A single sample gave rise to the 15 T cell receptor beta chains below, sequenced in a study of T-cell memory formation after mild COVID-19 (dated by TCRdb to the early 2020s). Receptors were amplified or captured by 5' RACE. The data were produced on an Illumina NovaSeq 6000. TCRdb redid the processing of the public reads, applying fastp at Q25 and MiXCR, and retained in-frame beta chains. Rows with a matching CDR3 protein are joined into one entry that keeps the most common DNA and genes. The table for this sample lists about 560,000 distinct CDR3 sequences; around 16% of them were counted only once. The ten largest clones take up about 8.1% of the sample. The sample taken for sequencing was PBMCs or a T cell subset sorted from them (not recorded which). These receptors came from an adult woman who had mild COVID-19 (a few samples of this study predate the infection). The sample titles of this study are shuffled in the database, so cell type and time point are left out; the donor was told from shared clones.

This chain joins TRBV7-2 and TRBJ2-1, with TRBD2 identical over 10 bases. Germline V gives CDR1 SGHTA, CDR2 FQGNSA. Losses at the gene ends were 4 bases for V and 5 bases for J; bases not matched to a gene: 5. CDR3 length: 15 residues. DNA for the CDR3: TGTGCCAGCAGCTCCTCTAGCGGGGGTCACAATGAGCAGTTCTTC. The encoded protein is CASSSSSGGHNEQFF.

V and J are TRBV15 and TRBJ2-1, with 7 bases fitting TRBD2. V lost 0 bases and J lost 4; bases outside the gene matches: 6. The germline V gene has CDR1 LNHNV and CDR2 YYDKDF (reference sequence). CDR3 size: 16 residues. CDR3 DNA: TGTGCCACCAGCAGAGATGGGGGGGAAGGGTACAATGAGCAGTTCTTC. This codes for CATSRDGGEGYNEQFF.

This clonotype was observed a few times. This rearrangement joins TRBV18 to TRBJ2-7; no firm D call. Germline V CDR1 and CDR2: KGHSH, LQKENI. This CDR3 comprises 15 residues. Trimming pared 5 bases from V and 4 bases from J, leaving 18 bases between. The CDR3 is CASSISEQSPYEQYF. Written as DNA, the CDR3 is TGTGCCAGCTCAATTTCAGAACAGAGTCCTTACGAGCAGTACTTC.

The CDR3 DNA sequence: TGTGCCAGCTCTGGGAGTAACAATCAGCCCCAGCATTTT. Protein sequence: CASSGSNNQPQHF. V usage is TRBV7-2 and J usage is TRBJ1-5; the D is unclear. CDR1 is SGHTA and CDR2 is FQGNSA in the germline V gene. The CDR3 consists of 13 residues. Deletions cut 8 bases from V and 3 bases from J, with 11 bases between.

The CDR3 loop reads CASSLGRRVGGGNQPQHF. Here the CDR3 DNA reads TGTGCCAGCAGCTTAGGCCGAAGGGTAGGGGGAGGCAATCAGCCCCAGCATTTT. V and J are TRBV13 and TRBJ1-5; the D gene is possibly TRBD1 (6 bases). The ends were cut back, 0 bases at V and 2 bases at J, with 17 bases in the middle. This CDR3 has 18 residues. Germline V lookup: CDR1 PRHDT, CDR2 FYEKMQ (reference sequence).

The V gene is TRBV27, the J gene TRBJ2-7; D is possibly TRBD1 (5 bases). CDR1 and CDR2 from the germline V gene are MNHEY and SMNVEV (reference sequence). The V gene lost 2 bases and the J gene lost 5 bases, with 10 bases spanning the gap. The CDR3 is made up of 13 amino acids. This chain's CDR3 is CASSLSRVHEQYF. In DNA form, the CDR3 reads TGTGCCAGCAGTTTAAGCAGGGTCCACGAGCAGTACTTC.

The chain has TRBV12-3 or TRBV12-4 and TRBJ1-2; D gene uncertain. This CDR3 contains 13 residues. V lost 4 bases and J lost 3, with 9 bases in between. The CDR3 loop reads CASSYGLYYGYTF. The CDR3 DNA reads as TGTGCCAGCAGTTACGGACTGTACTATGGCTACACCTTC.

This clonotype was detected ten times or more. This chain links TRBV4-1 with TRBJ2-1; TRBD2 matches at 7 bases. This CDR3 is 16 amino acids long. The junction had 7 bases not matched to a gene; V was cut back by 1 base and J by 4 bases. Looked up from germline, CDR1 is MGHRA and CDR2 is YSYEKL. As DNA, the CDR3 is TGCGCCAGCAGCCAAGCGGCGAGCGGGGCTTACAATGAGCAGTTCTTC. Protein: CASSQAASGAYNEQFF.

The rearrangement links TRBV20-1 to TRBJ2-2, with TRBD2 identical over 11 bases. Germline V CDR1 and CDR2: DFQATT, SNEGSKA (reference sequence). V trimming: 6 bases; J trimming: 1 base; junction bases outside the gene matches: 1. This CDR3 has 14 amino acids. The CDR3 here is CSAGLAGNTGELFF. The CDR3, as DNA: TGCAGTGCCGGACTAGCGGGGAACACCGGGGAGCTGTTTTTT.

This clonotype was seen many times. The chain recombines TRBV12-3 or TRBV12-4 with TRBJ1-5; TRBD1 matches at 7 bases. The V and J ends lost 8 bases and 0 bases, in that order; junction bases with no gene match: 4. The CDR3 consists of 14 residues. CDR3: CASGTENSNQPQHF. CDR3 DNA: TGTGCCAGCGGGACAGAAAATAGCAATCAGCCCCAGCATTTT.

A note on this clonotype: A read error may account for a junction end that differs from germline. This chain uses TRBV14 with TRBJ1-6, with D possibly matching TRBD1 (5 bases). Germline CDR1 and CDR2: SGHDN and FVKESK. The CDR3 spans 17 residues. The CDR3 loop is CASSRTSRASNNSPLHF. DNA of the CDR3: TGTGCCAGCAGCCGGACATCCCGGGCCTCCAATAATTCACCCCTCCACTTT.

The chain couples TRBV7-2 to TRBJ1-5; perhaps TRBD1 as D (5 bases). There are 13 residues in the CDR3. Germline V gene data show CDR1 as SGHTA and CDR2 as FQGNSA. The V end was cut by 4 bases, the J end by 6 bases, with 10 bases between. CDR3 protein: CASSWGRGQPQHF. The CDR3 DNA is TGTGCCAGCAGCTGGGGGAGGGGTCAGCCCCAGCATTTT.

V usage is TRBV3-1 and J usage is TRBJ2-1, with 11 bases aligning to TRBD2. Germline CDR1 and CDR2: LGHDT and YNNKEL (reference sequence). Germline trimming cut 3 bases from V and 12 bases from J; bases unmatched to any gene: 10. CDR3 length: 15 residues. The CDR3 sequence is CASSQEASGGLAQFF. For the CDR3, the DNA is TGTGCCAGCAGCCAGGAGGCTAGCGGGGGGTTAGCGCAGTTCTTC.

This clonotype appeared a few times. The V and J genes are TRBV4-1 and TRBJ2-3; D remains ambiguous. This CDR3 spans 15 amino acids. Trimming took off 1 base at V and 5 bases at J, with 13 bases between the two ends. Germline V CDR1 and CDR2: MGHRA, YSYEKL. For the CDR3, the DNA is TGCGCCAGCAGCCAAGCGAACAGCAGAATAGATACGCAGTATTTT. This encodes CASSQANSRIDTQYF.

This clonotype was found a few times. V is TRBV4-1 and J is TRBJ2-7; 8 bases fit TRBD2. V lost 3 bases, J lost 2 bases, and 12 bases stayed unmatched. Germline V gene sequence: CDR1 MGHRA, CDR2 YSYEKL. The CDR3 is 17 amino acids. CDR3 coding DNA: TGCGCCAGCAGCCACTCGGATAGCGGGGACACCACCTACGAGCAGTACTTC. This gives the protein CASSHSDSGDTTYEQYF.